These 5 T cell receptor beta chains originate from one sample sequenced in a study of breast tumors, draining lymph nodes, adjacent tissues. The lymph nodes were axillary draining lymph nodes from breast cancer patients. TCRdb re-called the multiplex PCR reads through MiXCR, storing one row per CDR3 protein. This sample has around 300,000 distinct CDR3 sequences, with roughly 30% found just once. Sequences were obtained from axillary lymph node tissue. These receptors originate from a female donor with breast cancer. Some clones in this sample may be carry-over from other donors' samples.

Many counts were recorded for this clonotype. The chain has TRBV2 and TRBJ1-5, with D hard to call. Germline V gene lookup returns CDR1 SNHLY and CDR2 FYNNEI. V dropped 1 base and J dropped 0 bases, with 7 bases sitting between them. There are 15 residues in the CDR3. CDR3 coding DNA: TGTGCCAGCAGTGAAGGAGATTATAGCAATCAGCCCCAGCATTTT. Its protein is CASSEGDYSNQPQHF.

With respect to this clonotype: Mismatch with germline at one junction end may stem from a read error. The V and J genes are TRBV15 and TRBJ1-6, with TRBD1 identical over 11 bases. This CDR3 contains 16 residues. CDR1 and CDR2 from the germline V gene are LNHNV and YYDKDF (reference sequence). The CDR3 DNA sequence: TGTGCCACCAGCAGAGTCTCGGACAGGGGGCAATCACCCCTCCGCTTT. Protein: CATSRVSDRGQSPLRF.

This clonotype was seen only once. This rearrangement joins TRBV19 to TRBJ1-1, with D hard to call. V was trimmed by 6 bases and J by 0 bases, leaving 14 bases between them. CDR1 is LNHDA and CDR2 is SQIVND in the germline V gene (reference sequence). The CDR3 totals 15 residues. The CDR3 DNA reads as TGTGCCAGTAGCTGGGTAGGTCCTGTGAACACTGAAGCTTTCTTT. This encodes CASSWVGPVNTEAFF.

The V gene is TRBV15, the J gene TRBJ2-6; the D gene is possibly TRBD2 (6 bases). V was clipped by 0 bases and J by 2 bases, with 8 bases between them. The CDR3 sequence is 16 residues long. Germline V lookup: CDR1 LNHNV, CDR2 YYDKDF (reference sequence). CDR3 nucleotide sequence: TGTGCCACCAGCAGAGATAGCGGACCTGGGGCCAACGTCCTGACTTTC. This translates into CATSRDSGPGANVLTF.

Worth noting for this clonotype: One junction end disagrees with the germline gene, perhaps due to a read error. V gene TRBV19 combines with J gene TRBJ2-6; the D gene is possibly TRBD2 (6 bases). The CDR3 spans 18 residues. The germline gives CDR1 LNHDA, CDR2 SQIVND (reference sequence). This chain's CDR3 is CASRGGAGKTSGANVPAF. The CDR3 region has the DNA TGTGCCAGTAGGGGGGGAGCAGGGAAGACCTCTGGGGCCAACGTCCCGGCTTTC.